The 12 T cell receptor beta chains listed next were all sequenced from one sample in a study of T cell responses to AZD1222 COVID-19 vaccine. This table comes from immunoSEQ multiplex PCR, and its TCRdb copy is limited to in-frame clones, with some not included. The table shows around 160,000 clones, with approximately 94% occurring only once. This material consisted of peripheral blood, taken on day 0 of AZD1222 vaccination. These receptors came from an adult in good health.

The chain joins TRBV7-3 to TRBJ2-2; 8 bases map to TRBD1. Germline assignment: CDR1 SGHTA and CDR2 FQGTGA. J was trimmed by 8 bases and V by 5 bases; bases with no gene match: 16. This CDR3 has 17 residues. This chain's CDR3 is CASSTLWGRGPSGELFF. CDR3 sequence (DNA): TGTGCCAGCAGCACCCTCTGGGGCAGGGGGCCGTCAGGGGAGCTGTTTTTT.

With respect to this clone: The junction differs from germline at one of its ends, possibly a read error. The V call is TRBV7-2, the J call TRBJ1-1; no definite D call. Germline values: CDR1 SGHTA, CDR2 FQGNSA. This CDR3 comprises 12 residues. The CDR3 nucleotides read TGTGCCAGCACCTTAGTGGTAGGTGAAGCTTTCTTT. Translation: CASTLVVGEAFF.

This chain uses TRBV25-1 with TRBJ1-2; 10 nucleotides agree with TRBD1. This CDR3 contains 17 residues. Germline V lookup: CDR1 MGHDK, CDR2 SYGVNS. Trimming removed 4 bases from V and 4 bases from J; junction bases left unmatched: 12. The CDR3 is CASSGGTGVQSVYGYTF. CDR3 coding DNA: TGTGCCAGCAGTGGAGGGACAGGGGTCCAGTCGGTCTATGGCTACACCTTC.

The chain uses TRBV2 and TRBJ2-2; D is uncertain. CDR1 and CDR2 from the germline V gene are SNHLY and FYNNEI. V was shortened by 3 bases and J by 1 base, with 6 bases between the two germline ends. CDR3 size: 14 residues. The chain's CDR3 is CASSDQRNTGELFF. The CDR3 DNA sequence: TGTGCCAGCAGTGACCAGAGGAACACCGGGGAGCTGTTTTTT.

Here the CDR3 reads CASSYVGQGFSEQFF. CDR3 nucleotide sequence: TGTGCCAGCAGTTACGTAGGACAGGGGTTCTCTGAGCAGTTCTTC. This sequence joins TRBV6-6 and TRBJ2-1, with 9 bases that match TRBD1. The V gene's germline CDR1 is MNHNY and CDR2 SVGAGI (reference sequence). Germline trimming cut 2 bases from V and 9 bases from J; bases unmatched to any gene: 8. The CDR3 is 15 residues long.

The chain is built from TRBV16 and TRBJ1-2; D unresolved. Germline assignment: CDR1 KGHSY and CDR2 FQNENV. Trimming stripped 1 base from V and 4 bases from J, with 13 bases between. This CDR3 has 15 residues. CDR3 in amino acids: CASSQFEGKAYGYTF. The CDR3 DNA reads TGTGCCAGCAGCCAATTTGAAGGGAAGGCCTATGGCTACACCTTC.

This CDR3 is CASSFFQGANYGYTF. For the CDR3, the DNA is TGTGCCAGCAGCTTTTTCCAAGGGGCGAACTATGGCTACACCTTC. The chain combines TRBV13 with TRBJ1-2, with a weak D call TRBD1 (5 bases). V lost 3 bases and J lost 2, with 13 bases in between. CDR3 size: 15 residues. From germline, CDR1 is PRHDT and CDR2 FYEKMQ (reference sequence).

This clone was recorded a few times. At one end the junction does not follow the germline gene, possibly because of a read error. The rearrangement joins TRBV5-1 to TRBJ2-1; 8 nucleotides match TRBD2. The CDR3 contains 15 residues. Germline V gene data show CDR1 as SGHRS and CDR2 as YFSETQ. The CDR3, as DNA: TGCGCCAGCAGCTCGTTCACGAGTAGCGGGAATGGGCAGTTCTTC. It encodes CASSSFTSSGNGQFF.

V is TRBV5-1 and J is TRBJ1-5; D is possibly TRBD1 (6 bases). V dropped 4 bases and J dropped 8 bases, with 28 bases sitting between them. There are 18 residues in the CDR3. Germline V lookup: CDR1 SGHRS, CDR2 YFSETQ. The CDR3 DNA reads as TGCGCCAGCAGCGCCGCCGCAGGGGACCCTCCCAAAATCAAGCCCCAGCATTTT. This gives the protein CASSAAAGDPPKIKPQHF. The full variable domain, in which reference TRBV5-1 and TRBJ1-5 provide the parts outside the CDR3, is KAGVTQTPRYLIKTRGQQVTLSCSPISGHRSVSWYQQTPGQGLQFLFEYFSETQRNKGNFPGRFSGRQFSNSRSEMNVSTLELGDSALYLCASSAAAGDPPKIKPQHFGDGTRLSIL.

This chain links TRBV7-9 with TRBJ1-5; 8 nucleotides agree with TRBD1. Germline loops: CDR1 SEHNR, CDR2 FQNEAQ (reference sequence). The V and J ends lost 5 bases and 1 base, in that order; junction bases with no gene match: 10. The CDR3 runs to 17 residues. DNA for the CDR3: TGTGCCAGCAGCCGAGGACAGGGACGGAGGAGCAATCAGCCCCAGCATTTT. The encoded protein is CASSRGQGRRSNQPQHF.

The chain carries TRBV3-1 (or the pseudogene TRBV3-2) and TRBJ1-1; TRBD1 might be the D (5 bases). The CDR3 loop spans 15 amino acids. V was cut by 8 bases and J by 1 base, with 17 bases left in between. CDR1 and CDR2 from the germline V gene are LGHDT and YNNKEL (reference sequence). CDR3 coding DNA: TGTGCCAGCGGGGGTTTGGGAACCCAGAACACTGAAGCTTTCTTT. Translating it yields CASGGLGTQNTEAFF.

The CDR3, as DNA: TGTGCCAGCAGCTCGCTGACCAGCCCCGCGACAGCTAACTATGGCTACACCTTC. It codes for CASSSLTSPATANYGYTF. The chain joins TRBV7-3 to TRBJ1-2; TRBD1 might be the D (5 bases). Germline assignment: CDR1 SGHTA and CDR2 FQGTGA. The CDR3 loop spans 18 amino acids. The V gene lost 4 bases and the J gene lost 0 bases, with 21 bases spanning the gap.